The 6 T cell receptor beta chains below come from one sample, sequenced in a study of cytomegalovirus exposure and HLA in healthy donors. Assay: immunoSEQ multiplex PCR; the TCRdb copy retains only in-frame clones and omits some. The top ten hold 3.5% to 4.5% of the sample, which has under 200,000 clones, about nine tenths seen once. The sample was PBMCs. Receptor source: a man between 18 and 35 years old in good health and CMV-seropositive.

The chain carries TRBV29-1 and TRBJ1-1, with 7 bases fitting TRBD1. J was trimmed by 0 bases and V by 5 bases; bases with no gene match: 3. The CDR3 loop spans 13 amino acids. Germline loops: CDR1 SQVTM, CDR2 ANQGSEA. Here the CDR3 DNA reads TGCAGCGTTTCCGGGACAGTGAACACTGAAGCTTTCTTT. It is translated as CSVSGTVNTEAFF.

This chain uses TRBV5-4 with TRBJ1-4, with 10 bases aligning to TRBD1. CDR1 SGHNT and CDR2 YYREEE come from the germline V gene (reference sequence). Unmatched junction bases numbered 2, after V lost 4 bases and J lost 5 bases. The CDR3 has 14 residues. The CDR3 sequence is CASSRTGGNEKLFF. CDR3 coding DNA: TGTGCCAGCAGCCGGACAGGGGGAAATGAAAAACTGTTTTTT.

The V call is TRBV18, the J call TRBJ2-1; 9 positions agree with TRBD1. CDR1 KGHSH and CDR2 LQKENI come from the germline V gene. The CDR3 runs to 14 residues. Trimming took 6 bases from V and 6 from J; bases not matched to a gene: 6. Here the CDR3 DNA reads TGTGCCAGCTCTCCCGGGACAGGGATCAATGAGCAGTTCTTC. This sequence encodes CASSPGTGINEQFF.

This sequence joins TRBV6-1 and TRBJ2-5, with 15 nucleotides matching TRBD2. This CDR3 has 18 amino acids. V lost 0 bases to trimming and J lost 4 bases; unmatched junction nucleotides: 6. Germline assignment: CDR1 MNHNS and CDR2 SASEGT. The CDR3: CASSEAVRGLAGGETQYF. Written as DNA, the CDR3 is TGTGCCAGCAGTGAAGCGGTAAGGGGACTAGCGGGAGGAGAGACCCAGTACTTC.

V usage is TRBV7-9 and J usage is TRBJ2-1, with 12 bases lining up with TRBD2. The CDR3 is 15 residues long. With 5 bases clipped from V and 6 bases from J, the junction kept 5 bases outside the gene matches. The germline V gene encodes CDR1 SEHNR and CDR2 FQNEAQ (reference sequence). CDR3 in DNA: TGTGCCAGCAGCACGCGACTAGCGGGAGTCAATGAGCAGTTCTTC. It encodes CASSTRLAGVNEQFF.

This clone was detected a few times. The same CDR3 also results from other DNA sequences found in this sample. The chain is built from TRBV5-1 and TRBJ2-7, with TRBD2 matching over 7 bases. Trimming removed 2 bases from V and 3 bases from J; junction bases left unmatched: 2. The CDR3 spans 13 residues. CDR1 and CDR2 from the germline V gene are SGHRS and YFSETQ. This CDR3 is CASSLGGGYEQYF. In DNA, the CDR3 is TGCGCCAGCAGCTTAGGCGGGGGCTACGAGCAGTACTTC.